A selection of T cell receptor beta chains follows, all from one sample in a study of cytomegalovirus exposure and HLA in healthy donors. Produced via immunoSEQ multiplex PCR; TCRdb's table is partial and in-frame only. Of roughly 130,000 clones listed, approximately 82% were seen once; the top ten hold less than 3%. Material for sequencing was PBMCs. Receptor source: a man over 45 in good health and CMV-seronegative. Each CDR3 is given with its conserved first and last residue. D genes are given only for firm matches. Only some rows state a clone size, as once, few, many or a class for expanded clones.

cdr3_length clone_size j_call d_call v_call cdr3_nt cdr3_aa
14 - TRBJ1-5 TRBD1 TRBV30 TGTGCCTGGAGTGTGACCAGGGGGCATCAGCCCCAGCATTTT CAWSVTRGHQPQHF
16 few TRBJ2-2 TRBD2 TRBV5-6 TGTGCCAGCAGCTTGGTAGCGGGGGCGAACACCGGGGAGCTGTTTTTT CASSLVAGANTGELFF
18 - TRBJ2-1 TRBD1 TRBV5-4 TGTGCCAGCAGCCCGATTGGTAGGGCGCAGGGGGCGCTGGGGGAGCAGTTCTTC CASSPIGRAQGALGEQFF
14 - TRBJ1-1 TRBD1 TRBV5-4 TGTGCCAGCAGCTTTGGACAGGGGAACACTGAAGCTTTCTTT CASSFGQGNTEAFF
13 - TRBJ2-5 - TRBV11-2 TGTGCCAGCAGAAGAGCGGAACAAGAGACCCAGTACTTC CASRRAEQETQYF
16 once TRBJ2-7 TRBD2 TRBV6-5 TGTGCCAGCAGTTCCTCTAGCGGGGTTCCCTCCTACGAGCAGTACTTC CASSSSSGVPSYEQYF
15 - TRBJ1-2 - TRBV6-1 TGTGCCAGCAGTTCCCCAGCGGGAGCTAACTATGGCTACACCTTC CASSSPAGANYGYTF
16 - TRBJ2-2 TRBD1 TRBV2 TGTGCCAGCAGCGGACAGGGTGGCGCGAACACCGGGGAGCTGTTTTTT CASSGQGGANTGELFF
14 - TRBJ2-1 TRBD2 TRBV4-1 TGCGCCAGCAGCCACCCCGGGGGGTCAACGGAGCAGTTCTTC CASSHPGGSTEQFF
14 - TRBJ1-3 - TRBV6-1 TGTGCCAGCAGTGCTAGGGGCTCTGGAAACACCATATATTTT CASSARGSGNTIYF
15 - TRBJ1-2 TRBD1 TRBV7-9 TGTGCCAGCAGCTCTGACAGGGGATATTCGCATGGCTACACCTTC CASSSDRGYSHGYTF
15 - TRBJ1-4 - TRBV18 TGTGCCAGCTCACTCCAGGGTGCAACTAATGAAAAACTGTTTTTT CASSLQGATNEKLFF
16 - TRBJ2-5 - TRBV27 TGTGCCAGCAGTTTATCGTTGGGGGGGCCAAGGGGGACCCAGTACTTC CASSLSLGGPRGTQYF
15 - TRBJ2-3 - TRBV5-5 TGTGCCAGCGGCAAACTAGCAGGTGTCCTTGATACGCAGTATTTT CASGKLAGVLDTQYF
15 - TRBJ1-1 - TRBV4-1 TGCGCCAGCAGCCAAGGGGAGGGGATGAACACTGAAGCTTTCTTT CASSQGEGMNTEAFF
17 - TRBJ2-7 TRBD2 TRBV7-2 TGTGCCAGCAGCCCCTTTGCACTAGCGGGGGAACCCTACGAGCAGTACTTC CASSPFALAGEPYEQYF
11 - TRBJ2-7 TRBD1 TRBV29-1 TGCAGCGTAGGGACAGGGTACGAGCAGTACTTC CSVGTGYEQYF
13 - TRBJ2-7 - TRBV10-3 TGTGCCATCAGTGAAGGCTCGGGCTACGAGCAGTACTTC CAISEGSGYEQYF
17 - TRBJ2-3 - TRBV13 TGTGCCAGCAGCGGAGCGACGGTGGACAGAGACACAGATACGCAGTATTTT CASSGATVDRDTDTQYF
16 - TRBJ1-4 - TRBV19 TGTGCCAGTAGTTCCCGGGAGGCCGCAACTAATGAAAAACTGTTTTTT CASSSREAATNEKLFF
15 - TRBJ1-2 - TRBV11-2 TGTGCCAGCAGCTTAGATCTACAGGCTAACTATGGCTACACCTTC CASSLDLQANYGYTF
15 few TRBJ1-1 - TRBV5-1 TGCGCCAGCAGCTTGGGTTCAGATATGAACACTGAAGCTTTCTTT CASSLGSDMNTEAFF
16 - TRBJ2-2 - TRBV11-2 TGTGCCAGCAGCCTCTGGGTGGGGGCCAACACCGGGGAGCTGTTTTTT CASSLWVGANTGELFF
19 - TRBJ1-4 TRBD1 TRBV18 TGTGCCAGCTCACCACTTTTGGGACAGGGGATAATTAGTCCGGAAAAACTGTTTTTT CASSPLLGQGIISPEKLFF
13 - TRBJ1-4 - TRBV30 TGTGCCTGGAGTGGGCAGGGTGGGGAAAAACTGTTTTTT CAWSGQGGEKLFF
15 - TRBJ2-7 TRBD1 TRBV7-9 TGTGCCAGCAGCCAAACCGGGACAGGGCTCGACGAGCAGTACTTC CASSQTGTGLDEQYF
15 - TRBJ2-3 TRBD2 TRBV10-1 TGCGCCAGCAGTCGGACTAGCGGGGGAACCCTGACGCAGTATTTT CASSRTSGGTLTQYF
14 - TRBJ2-5 TRBD1 TRBV5-1 TGCGCCAGCAGCCCGGGACAGGGACAAGAGACCCAGTACTTC CASSPGQGQETQYF
14 once TRBJ2-3 - TRBV5-1 TGCGCCAGCAGCTTGGGGGCCCCGGGGGATACGCAGTATTTT CASSLGAPGDTQYF
13 - TRBJ1-2 - TRBV7-2 TGTGCCAGCAGCTTAGTGTCTACTGATGGCTACACCTTC CASSLVSTDGYTF
12 - TRBJ1-2 TRBD1 TRBV29-1 TGCAGCGATGAGGGCAGGGGGCGAGGCTACACCTTC CSDEGRGRGYTF
15 once TRBJ2-7 TRBD1 TRBV27 TGTGCCAGCAGTCCCAGCCGGGACAGGGGCTACGAGCAGTACTTC CASSPSRDRGYEQYF
15 - TRBJ1-1 - TRBV28 TGTGCCAGCAGCCGTACCAATTGGGGACATAGCCGCGCTTTCTTT CASSRTNWGHSRAFF
14 - TRBJ1-1 - TRBV4-2 TGTGCCAGCAGCCAATCCCAGGGTGGCACTGAAGCTTTCTTT CASSQSQGGTEAFF
13 few TRBJ2-1 - TRBV6-1 TGTGCCAGCAGGGAAGGACTCAACAATGAGCAGTTCTTC CASREGLNNEQFF
18 - TRBJ2-6 TRBD1 TRBV2 TGTGCCAGCAGTAAGGCAGGGGGTTACTCCTCTGGGGCCAACGTCCTGACTTTC CASSKAGGYSSGANVLTF
12 once TRBJ1-2 - TRBV6-4 TGTGCCAGCAGTGGCAGACAGAATGGCTACACCTTC CASSGRQNGYTF
13 - TRBJ1-2 - TRBV9 TGTGCCAGCAGCGCAGACGGGTATGGTGGCTACACCTTC CASSADGYGGYTF
13 - TRBJ2-7 TRBD1 TRBV27 TGTGCCAGCAGTTCGGACAGGTTGGGCGAGCAGTACTTC CASSSDRLGEQYF
14 - TRBJ1-2 - TRBV5-1 TGCGCCAGCAGCTTGGTCCAGGGCGGCTATGGCTACACCTTC CASSLVQGGYGYTF
18 few TRBJ2-6 TRBD1 TRBV6-1 TGTGCCAGCAGTGGGGTCGGGACAGGCGCTTCTGGGGCCAACGTCCTGACTTTC CASSGVGTGASGANVLTF
13 - TRBJ1-6 - TRBV9 TGTGCCAGCAGCTTTAACTATAATTCACCCCTCCACTTT CASSFNYNSPLHF
14 - TRBJ1-1 - TRBV6-5 TGTGCCAGCAGTTATAGCAGCCTAAACACTGAAGCTTTCTTT CASSYSSLNTEAFF
15 - TRBJ2-3 - TRBV5-1 TGCGCCAGCAAGTCCGGCCCGGGAAGCACAGATACGCAGTATTTT CASKSGPGSTDTQYF
13 - TRBJ1-1 - TRBV6-5 TGTGCCAGCAGTTACTCCGGTTTGACTGAAGCTTTCTTT CASSYSGLTEAFF
17 - TRBJ2-7 TRBD1 TRBV7-9 TGTGCCAGCAGCTTCGCTGGGGGGGACAGGGGTTCGCGCGAGCAGTACTTC CASSFAGGDRGSREQYF
12 - TRBJ1-2 - TRBV7-2 TGTGCCAGCAGAGCTTCTAACTATGGCTACACCTTC CASRASNYGYTF
14 - TRBJ1-2 - TRBV30 TGTGCCTGTACTCTCCGCGGAAACCGCTATGGCTACACCTTC CACTLRGNRYGYTF
16 - TRBJ1-2 TRBD1 TRBV7-2 TGTGCCAGCAGCTCTTCTCGTGTGATAGGGGGCCTTGGCTACACCTTC CASSSSRVIGGLGYTF
13 - TRBJ1-2 - TRBV5-1 TGCGCCAGCACCCAGCAGGGATCTAGTGGCTACACCTTC CASTQQGSSGYTF
12 - TRBJ2-1 TRBD1 TRBV7-9 TGTGCCAGCAGCAAACAGGGGTTTGAGCAGTTCTTC CASSKQGFEQFF
15 - TRBJ1-2 TRBD1 TRBV6-5 TGTGCCAGCAGTCCCCTGACAGGGGGCTACTATGGCTACACCTTC CASSPLTGGYYGYTF
11 - TRBJ2-7 - TRBV12-5 TGTGCTAGTGGTTTGGAATACGAGCAGTACTTC CASGLEYEQYF
13 - TRBJ1-3 - TRBV15 TGTGCCACCACTGAGAACTCTGGAAACACCATATATTTT CATTENSGNTIYF
10 - TRBJ1-6 TRBD1 TRBV2 TGTGCCAGCAGTGGTGGACAGGGGTTCTTT CASSGGQGFF
12 - TRBJ2-5 TRBD2 TRBV5-1 TGCGCCAGCAGCGCTGCGGGGGGGGACCAGTACTTC CASSAAGGDQYF
15 - TRBJ2-5 TRBD1 TRBV7-9 TGTGCCAGCAGCCCGTGGACAGGGGGCGAAGAGACCCAGTACTTC CASSPWTGGEETQYF
12 - TRBJ2-7 TRBD1 TRBV5-1 TGCGCCAGCCAGCCCGGACAGGGGCAGTATTACTTC CASQPGQGQYYF
12 - TRBJ1-1 - TRBV5-1 TGCGCCAGCAGCTCAGGGAACACTGAAGCTTTCTTT CASSSGNTEAFF
16 - TRBJ2-7 - TRBV10-2 TGCGCCAGCAGTGAGTCGATCGGGGGTCTGTCCTACGAGCAGTACTTC CASSESIGGLSYEQYF